This T cell receptor beta chain was obtained from a study of blood T cell repertoires in COVID-19. Study context: Researchers got acute and convalescent COVID-19 samples from the United States, Italy and Spain.

Between the trimmed V and J ends, which lost 1 base and 3 bases, there was a span of 16 bases. This CDR3 comprises 17 residues. Germline lookup yields CDR1 SGHTA and CDR2 FQGNSA. How the authors handled the data: Scientists estimated how many nucleated cells there were by amplifying reference gene primers. Method: immunoSEQ multiplex PCR; TCRdb's copy keeps in-frame clones and lacks some. V and J calls and clone size are as listed in that table; D and trimming were resolved from the DNA. The data contain 84,000 or so clones, approximately 81% of them seen just once; the ten biggest clones take up around 15%.

This TCR was sampled from a woman of 80 years or more with acute or convalescent COVID-19. The sample comprised peripheral blood. J is TRBJ1-5 and V is TRBV7-2; unclear D gene. CDR3 amino acids: CASSLDLAAGYNQPQHF. The CDR3 DNA reads as TGTGCCAGCAGCTTAGATCTAGCAGCAGGCTACAATCAGCCCCAGCATTTT.